This T cell receptor beta chain came from a study of blood T cells in healthy people across ages. Findings and limits, study-wide: Shifts in expanded clonotypes may have been confounded by donor CMV status, which was unknown.

This clonotype was picked up a small number of times. Antigen unknown. A second PCR, run for roughly 7 to 11 cycles, used a sample-barcoded 5' primer plus a J-beta primer mix. TCRdb called the 5' RACE reads again in MiXCR, with one record for every CDR3 protein. Altogether 600,000 to 850,000 distinct CDR3 sequences are present, roughly 47% being singletons, with the ten largest covering around a fifth. Samples each yielded at least 5.5 micrograms of total RNA. Germline CDR1 MNHEY, CDR2 SVGEGT. The CDR3 consists of 15 residues. The V end lost 6 bases, the J end lost 0 bases, and 12 bases lay between the germline ends.

The receptor comes from a woman aged 55-70 years in good health. This rearrangement joins TRBV6-2 or TRBV6-3 to TRBJ2-1; the D gene is possibly TRBD2 (6 bases). The sample was blood. In DNA, the CDR3 is TGTGCCAGCAGGCAGGGAGGAAGCTCCTACAATGAGCAGTTCTTC. Translating gives CASRQGGSSYNEQFF.